This T cell receptor (beta chain) was identified during a study of beta chain features in type 1 diabetes. Findings and caveats of the study: Shorter templates might be favored by PCR, equally in patients and controls. Insertions at VDJ junctions were less frequent in type 1 diabetes patients. These patients also deleted more nucleotides at the same junctions.

Sorting that relied on CD45RO/CCR7/CD25/CD127/CD95/CD27 yielded CD4+ naive, central memory, regulatory and stem cell-like memory cells. The sample holds many counts of this clone. The target antigen is unknown. Expressed TCRB transcripts got sequenced, as all isolated RNA was reverse transcribed. The table came from immunoSEQ multiplex PCR; TCRdb's copy has only in-frame clones and leaves some out. The sample consists of 140,000 to 150,000 clones, about 10% of them appearing once. With 6 bases clipped from V and 0 bases from J, the junction kept 5 bases outside the gene matches. The V gene's germline CDR1 is ENHRY and CDR2 SYGVKD. This CDR3 has 15 residues.

This chain joins TRBV10-3 and TRBJ2-1, with TRBD1 matching 7 bases. This TCR was recovered from a man aged 18 to 30 in good health. Sequencing was carried out using naive CD4+ T cells from blood. The CDR3 DNA reads as TGTGCCATCAGCCCCCGGGACAGCTCCTACAATGAGCAGTTCTTC. Protein sequence: CAISPRDSSYNEQFF.